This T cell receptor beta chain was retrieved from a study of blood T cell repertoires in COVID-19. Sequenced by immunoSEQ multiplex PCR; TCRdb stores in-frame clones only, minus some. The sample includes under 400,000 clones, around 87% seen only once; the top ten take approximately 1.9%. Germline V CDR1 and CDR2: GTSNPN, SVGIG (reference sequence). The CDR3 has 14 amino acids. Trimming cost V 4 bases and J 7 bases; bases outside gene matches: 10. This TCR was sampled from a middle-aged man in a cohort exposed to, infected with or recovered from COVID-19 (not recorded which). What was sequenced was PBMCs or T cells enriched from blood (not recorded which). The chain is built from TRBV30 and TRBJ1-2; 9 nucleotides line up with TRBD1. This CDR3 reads CAWKQQGASFGYTF. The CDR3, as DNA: TGTGCCTGGAAGCAACAGGGGGCGTCGTTTGGCTACACCTTC.